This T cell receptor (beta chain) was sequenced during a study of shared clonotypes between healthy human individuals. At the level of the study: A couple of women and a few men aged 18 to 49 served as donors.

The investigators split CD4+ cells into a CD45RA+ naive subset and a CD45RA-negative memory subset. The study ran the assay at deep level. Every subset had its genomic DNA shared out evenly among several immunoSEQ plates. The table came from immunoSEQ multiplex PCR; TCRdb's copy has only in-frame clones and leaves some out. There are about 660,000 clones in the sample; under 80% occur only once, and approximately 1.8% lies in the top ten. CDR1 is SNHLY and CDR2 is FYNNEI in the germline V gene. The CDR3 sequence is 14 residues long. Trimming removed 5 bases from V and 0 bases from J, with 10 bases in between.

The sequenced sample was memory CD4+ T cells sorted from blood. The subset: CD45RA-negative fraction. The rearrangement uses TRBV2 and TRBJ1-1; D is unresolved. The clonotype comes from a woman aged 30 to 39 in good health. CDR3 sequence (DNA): TGTGCCAGCAGTTGGGAGAGCATGAACACTGAAGCTTTCTTT. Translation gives CASSWESMNTEAFF.